Listed here are 20 T cell receptor beta chains from one sample, sequenced in a study of T cell responses to AZD1222 COVID-19 vaccine. Method: immunoSEQ multiplex PCR; TCRdb's copy keeps in-frame clones and lacks some. Of 100,000 to 150,000 clones listed, about 86% are singletons. This specimen was peripheral blood, taken 28 days after the second AZD1222 dose. The source is an adult who received the AZD1222 COVID-19 vaccine.

This sequence joins TRBV3-1 (or the pseudogene TRBV3-2) and TRBJ2-5; 13 nucleotides align to TRBD2. This CDR3 is 18 amino acids long. The germline CDR1 and CDR2 sequences are LGHDT and YNNKEL (reference sequence). V lost 1 base to trimming and J lost 2 bases; unmatched junction nucleotides: 7. The CDR3: CASSQVLAGGPNQETQYF. For the CDR3, the DNA is TGTGCCAGCAGCCAAGTACTAGCGGGGGGGCCAAATCAAGAGACCCAGTACTTC.

The genes are TRBV2 and TRBJ1-4; D unclear. The CDR3 runs to 14 residues. V was cut by 5 bases and J by 5 bases, with 12 bases left in between. CDR1 and CDR2 (germline): SNHLY, FYNNEI. CDR3 amino acids: CASSIGWGNEKLFF. In DNA form, the CDR3 reads TGTGCCAGCAGTATCGGGTGGGGAAATGAAAAACTGTTTTTT.

A remark on this clone: Additional DNA sequences in this sample encode the identical CDR3. The rearrangement joins TRBV30 to TRBJ1-5; a possible D gene is TRBD1 (6 bases). Germline values: CDR1 GTSNPN, CDR2 SVGIG (reference sequence). The V and J ends lost 1 base and 2 bases respectively, with 6 bases between them. The CDR3 runs 13 residues. The CDR3 nucleotides read TGTGCCTGGAGTGGACAGGGCAATCAGCCCCAGCATTTT. It translates to CAWSGQGNQPQHF.

V gene TRBV6-5 combines with J gene TRBJ2-4; no firm D call. V was clipped by 2 bases and J by 3 bases, with 5 bases between them. Per the germline V gene, CDR1 is MNHEY and CDR2 is SVGAGI. This CDR3 region has 13 residues. CDR3 in DNA: TGTGCCAGCAGTTACCGCGGCAAAAACATTCAGTACTTC. It is translated as CASSYRGKNIQYF.

V and J are TRBV29-1 and TRBJ1-1; D perhaps matches TRBD1 (6 bases). Germline-derived CDR1 and CDR2 are SQVTM and ANQGSEA. V was trimmed by 3 bases and J by 2 bases, leaving 13 bases between them. This CDR3 contains 14 residues. The CDR3 region has the DNA TGCAGCGTTGACCCCAAGACAGGTAACACTGAAGCTTTCTTT. Translation gives CSVDPKTGNTEAFF. The whole variable domain, remainder taken from reference TRBV29-1 and TRBJ1-1, is SAVISQKPSRDICQRGTSLTIQCQVDSQVTMMFWYRQQPGQSLTLIATANQGSEATYESGFVIDKFPISRPNLTFSTLTVSNMSPEDSSIYLCSVDPKTGNTEAFFGQGTRLTVV.

The chain couples TRBV30 to TRBJ1-2; D perhaps matches TRBD1 (6 bases). The CDR3 loop spans 15 amino acids. Germline CDR1 GTSNPN, CDR2 SVGIG (reference sequence). Trimming took 4 bases from V and 5 from J, leaving 20 bases between them. The CDR3 region is CAWTIGRGFLYGYTF. The CDR3 DNA is TGTGCCTGGACTATTGGCAGGGGCTTTTTATATGGCTACACCTTC.

This rearrangement joins TRBV19 to TRBJ2-7, with TRBD1 as a possible D gene (6 bases). CDR3 length equals 11 residues. Trimming took off 5 bases at V and 9 bases at J, with 11 bases between the two ends. Germline values: CDR1 LNHDA, CDR2 SQIVND (reference sequence). For the CDR3, the DNA is TGTGCCAGTAGTCTACAGGGCACGCAGTACTTC. It translates to CASSLQGTQYF.

This clone came up once. This chain connects TRBV28 to TRBJ1-1; TRBD1 is a possible D gene (6 bases). This CDR3 spans 14 amino acids. Germline CDR1 reads MDHEN; CDR2 reads SYDVKM. Deletions cut 3 bases from V and 1 base from J, with 9 bases between. The CDR3 protein is CASSLGGQNTEAFF. The CDR3 nucleotides are TGTGCCAGCAGTTTGGGGGGGCAGAACACTGAAGCTTTCTTT. The variable domain in full, with the rest retrieved from reference TRBV28 and TRBJ1-1, is DVKVTQSSRYLVKRTGEKVFLECVQDMDHENMFWYRQDPGLGLRLIYFSYDVKMKEKGDIPEGYSVSREKKERFSLILESASTNQTSMYLCASSLGGQNTEAFFGQGTRLTVV.

This chain joins TRBV19 and TRBJ1-2; D perhaps matches TRBD1 (5 bases). The germline V gene has CDR1 LNHDA and CDR2 SQIVND (reference sequence). This CDR3 is 15 amino acids long. Trimming removed 6 bases at V and 3 bases at J, with 17 bases between. The CDR3 DNA sequence: TGTGCCAGTAGATGGGGCCCACGGGGAGACTATGGCTACACCTTC. Residues: CASRWGPRGDYGYTF.

The CDR3, as DNA: TGTGCCAGCAGCTATCACAGGGGATCCGGGGAGCTGTTTTTT. As protein: CASSYHRGSGELFF. This chain links TRBV7-2 with TRBJ2-2; TRBD1 aligns across 7 bases. The V and J ends lost 4 bases and 6 bases, in that order; junction bases with no gene match: 5. This CDR3 comprises 14 residues. Germline-derived CDR1 and CDR2 are SGHTA and FQGNSA.

V usage is TRBV14 and J usage is TRBJ2-1, with 8 bases matching TRBD1. V lost 8 bases, J lost 10 bases, and 10 bases stayed unmatched. The CDR3 runs to 13 residues. Germline V CDR1 and CDR2: SGHDN, FVKESK. The CDR3 is CASSGTRTGEQFF. Written as DNA, the CDR3 is TGTGCCAGCTCCGGGACGCGGACAGGGGAGCAGTTCTTC.

This clone was counted a few times. The chain carries TRBV18 and TRBJ2-1; 8 bases match TRBD2. This CDR3 is 15 amino acids long. Trimming removed 6 bases from V and 7 bases from J; junction bases left unmatched: 11. The germline V gene encodes CDR1 KGHSH and CDR2 LQKENI. CDR3 region: CASSQAQAGVNEQFF. The CDR3 DNA reads as TGTGCCAGCTCCCAAGCCCAAGCGGGGGTAAATGAGCAGTTCTTC.

This chain joins TRBV10-2 and TRBJ1-1, with D tentatively TRBD1 (6 bases). Trimming stripped 8 bases from V and 3 bases from J, with 16 bases between. Germline V lookup: CDR1 WSHSY, CDR2 SAAADI. The CDR3 totals 14 residues. CDR3 DNA: TGCGCCAGCCGCCGACCATCAGGGGACACTGAAGCTTTCTTT. This gives the protein CASRRPSGDTEAFF.

The chain is built from TRBV9 and TRBJ1-6, with D possibly being TRBD1 (6 bases). Germline assignment: CDR1 SGDLS and CDR2 YYNGEE. Trimming took 4 bases from V and 7 from J, leaving 21 bases between them. The CDR3 covers 17 residues. The CDR3 nucleotides are TGTGCCAGCAGCCCCGAGGGGGGGGCAAGAGGGAATTCACCCCTCCACTTT. Its translation is CASSPEGGARGNSPLHF.

This chain's CDR3 is CASRTGTAGNTIYF. The DNA of the CDR3 is TGTGCCAGCAGGACTGGGACCGCTGGAAACACCATATATTTT. V gene TRBV5-5 combines with J gene TRBJ1-3; possible D gene TRBD1, 5 bases. There are 14 residues in the CDR3. With 5 bases removed from V and 2 bases from J, the gap between germline ends came to 11 bases. In germline, CDR1 is SGHKS, CDR2 YYEKEE (reference sequence).

The J gene is TRBJ1-6, the V gene TRBV5-4, with D uncertain. Germline V gene lookup returns CDR1 SGHNT and CDR2 YYREEE (reference sequence). There are 14 residues in the CDR3. V was shortened by 0 bases and J by 10 bases, with 11 bases between the two germline ends. The CDR3 coding sequence is TGTGCCAGCAGCTTGGAGGGCGTGGAATCACCCCTCCACTTT. Its protein is CASSLEGVESPLHF.

This clone was recorded once. The chain carries TRBV7-2 and TRBJ2-5, with 12 bases that match TRBD2. Germline-derived CDR1 and CDR2 are SGHTA and FQGNSA. There are 17 residues in the CDR3. Germline trimming cut 4 bases from V and 2 bases from J; bases unmatched to any gene: 8. In DNA form, the CDR3 reads TGTGCCAGCAGCTCCCCTGGCGGACTAGCGGGGCAAGAGACCCAGTACTTC. Its translation is CASSSPGGLAGQETQYF.

The genes are TRBV3-1 (or the pseudogene TRBV3-2) and TRBJ2-1, with D tentatively TRBD1 or TRBD2 (6 bases each). Germline CDR1 reads LGHDT; CDR2 reads YNNKEL (reference sequence). The CDR3 runs 20 residues. The V end was cut by 0 bases, the J end by 0 bases, with 21 bases between. CDR3 DNA: TGTGCCAGCAGCCAAGATGTTAGAGGGAGGCGGGGACACTCCTACAATGAGCAGTTCTTC. Translating it yields CASSQDVRGRRGHSYNEQFF.

The gene calls are TRBV2 and TRBJ1-6; no clear D. The V gene lost 10 bases and the J gene lost 0 bases, with 16 bases spanning the gap. Germline V lookup: CDR1 SNHLY, CDR2 FYNNEI. CDR3 length equals 16 residues. In nucleotides, the CDR3 is TGTGCCAATCCGGGGTTGATAAGCTCCTATAATTCACCCCTCCACTTT. Its protein product is CANPGLISSYNSPLHF.

Here the CDR3 DNA reads TGCGCCAGCAGCTCAAGACAGGGTCTACAAGAGACCCAGTACTTC. Translating it yields CASSSRQGLQETQYF. The rearrangement joins TRBV5-1 to TRBJ2-5, with 7 nucleotides matching TRBD1. The length of the CDR3 is 15 residues. Germline V gene lookup returns CDR1 SGHRS and CDR2 YFSETQ. Trimming cost V 3 bases and J 2 bases; bases outside gene matches: 7.